The next 12 T cell receptor beta chains were all read from a single sample in a study of T-cell memory formation after mild COVID-19. TCRdb reprocessed the 5' RACE reads via MiXCR and lists one record per CDR3 protein. The table shows around 390,000 distinct CDR3 sequences, with 16% occurring only once. Input material: PBMCs or a T cell subset sorted from them (not recorded which). The receptors derive from a man aged 18 to 29 who had mild COVID-19 (a few samples of this study predate the infection). Cell type and time point are not known.

This clonotype was seen many times. The chain is built from TRBV5-1 and TRBJ2-1; 10 bases line up with TRBD1. This CDR3 has 15 residues. Germline V lookup: CDR1 SGHRS, CDR2 YFSETQ. After removal of 5 bases from V and 2 bases from J, the junction contained 4 bases not matched to a gene. CDR3 residues: CASSSGQGAYNEQFF. The DNA of the CDR3 is TGCGCCAGCAGTTCCGGACAGGGGGCCTACAATGAGCAGTTCTTC.

The chain is built from TRBV6-6 and TRBJ2-1; TRBD2 is a possible D gene (5 bases). CDR3 size: 13 residues. The V gene lost 5 bases and the J gene lost 2 bases, with 7 bases spanning the gap. Germline V gene sequence: CDR1 MNHNY, CDR2 SVGAGI (reference sequence). This chain's CDR3 is CASSLAAYNEQFF. The CDR3 bases are TGTGCCAGCAGTCTAGCTGCCTACAATGAGCAGTTCTTC.

This clonotype appeared a few times. The chain employs TRBV7-2 and TRBJ2-2, with TRBD1 matching 8 bases. Germline CDR1 is SGHTA and CDR2 is FQGNSA. J gave up 3 bases and V 5 bases, and 8 bases lay outside the gene matches. This CDR3 comprises 16 residues. The CDR3 loop is CASSAWTGSDTGELFF. CDR3 DNA: TGTGCCAGCAGCGCTTGGACAGGGAGTGACACCGGGGAGCTGTTTTTT.

This clonotype was recorded at least ten times. The chain has TRBV18 and TRBJ2-5; D is unresolved. The CDR3 loop spans 13 amino acids. Trimming cost V 1 base and J 4 bases, with 7 bases left between them. Germline values: CDR1 KGHSH, CDR2 LQKENI. The CDR3 sequence is CASSPRSGETQYF. The CDR3 nucleotides are TGTGCCAGCTCACCACGCTCGGGAGAGACCCAGTACTTC.

This rearrangement joins TRBV4-3 to TRBJ1-5, with a weak D call TRBD1 (6 bases). Germline loops: CDR1 LGHNA, CDR2 YSLEER. The CDR3 length is 14 residues. Trimming left V 4 bases short and J 4 bases short, with 11 bases between. DNA of the CDR3: TGCGCCAGCAGCCCATGGACAGAAAATCAGCCCCAGCATTTT. As protein: CASSPWTENQPQHF.

This rearrangement joins TRBV7-3 to TRBJ1-6, with D perhaps TRBD1 (6 bases). The V end was cut by 6 bases, the J end by 7 bases, with 16 bases between. CDR1 and CDR2 (germline): SGHTA, FQGTGA. The CDR3 runs to 15 residues. Here the CDR3 DNA reads TGTGCCAGCAGTCGAGACGGGGGCCCCAATTCACCCCTCCACTTT. It yields the protein CASSRDGGPNSPLHF.

At least ten counts were recorded for this clonotype. The CDR3 sequence is CASSEGGTDTQYF. CDR3 bases: TGTGCCAGCAGTGAAGGGGGCACAGATACGCAGTATTTT. The genes are TRBV25-1 and TRBJ2-3, with D uncertain. This CDR3 has 13 amino acids. V gave up 2 bases and J gave up 1 base, with 4 bases separating them. In germline, CDR1 is MGHDK, CDR2 SYGVNS.

V gene TRBV9 combines with J gene TRBJ2-5, with D tentatively TRBD2 (6 bases). Germline lookup yields CDR1 SGDLS and CDR2 YYNGEE. There are 15 residues in the CDR3. The V end lost 4 bases, the J end lost 2 bases, and 15 bases lay between the germline ends. The CDR3 DNA reads as TGTGCCAGCAGCCCCTCGGACTACCCACAAGAGACCCAGTACTTC. Its protein product is CASSPSDYPQETQYF.

This clonotype was detected a few times. This chain links TRBV7-2 with TRBJ1-5, with D perhaps matching TRBD1 (6 bases). CDR3 length: 15 amino acids. Per germline, CDR1 SGHTA and CDR2 FQGNSA. V was clipped by 1 base and J by 7 bases, with 14 bases between them. Here the CDR3 DNA reads TGTGCCAGCAGCTTAGAGCCAGGAAGGGGGCAGCCCCAGCATTTT. Translating it yields CASSLEPGRGQPQHF.

This chain connects TRBV24-1 to TRBJ2-2; perhaps TRBD2 as D (6 bases). This CDR3 spans 12 amino acids. V lost 9 bases and J 4 bases, leaving 8 bases between the germline ends. Per the germline V gene, CDR1 is KGHDR and CDR2 is SFDVKD. The CDR3, as DNA: TGTGCCACCCGGCGGGGCACCGGGGAGCTGTTTTTT. Encoded protein: CATRRGTGELFF.

This clonotype was counted many times. The chain carries TRBV7-2 and TRBJ2-3; no clear D gene. The CDR3 loop spans 13 amino acids. Germline lookup yields CDR1 SGHTA and CDR2 FQGNSA. Trimming took off 2 bases at V and 5 bases at J, with 8 bases between the two ends. CDR3 DNA: TGTGCCAGCAGCTTATCGGGCCGAGATACGCAGTATTTT. It specifies CASSLSGRDTQYF.

This clonotype was recorded a few times. The V call is TRBV29-1, the J call TRBJ1-5, with 7 positions matching TRBD1. CDR3 length: 12 amino acids. J was trimmed by 4 bases and V by 7 bases; bases with no gene match: 4. Germline V gene data show CDR1 as SQVTM and CDR2 as ANQGSEA. In nucleotides, the CDR3 is TGCAGCGGAGGGGACAGTAATCAGCCCCAGCATTTT. Amino acids: CSGGDSNQPQHF.